A single sample gave rise to the 27 T cell receptor beta chains below, sequenced in a study of Ad26.COV2.S vaccination and SARS-CoV-2 variants (dated by TCRdb to the early 2020s). The treatment or condition label, as the study defines it: 15 to 20 received Ad26.COV2.S at low or high dose, single or two shots; roughly 5 received placebo; per-sample allocation not given. Repertoires of vaccine and placebo recipients were sequenced from samples taken on day 63 after the first injection. The library was generated by the immunoSEQ multiplex PCR assay. TCRdb mirrors the immuneACCESS table, restricted to in-frame sequences. Some clones are absent from its copies; in checked studies, under half trace to an unresolved V gene, and the reason for the others is unknown. In all, the sample holds some 640,000 clones, and 70% to 90% of those were seen once. Roughly 1.5% of the sample is in the top ten clones.

Sequenced material: peripheral blood, taken in a trial of Ad26.COV2.S vaccine versus placebo. These receptors originate from a person between 18 and 59 years old who received the Ad26.COV2.S COVID-19 vaccine or a placebo.

The chain joins TRBV12-3 or TRBV12-4 to TRBJ1-3; no reliable D call. V gave up 5 bases and J gave up 8 bases, with 13 bases separating them. The CDR3 contains 13 residues. The CDR3 region is CASSPRERDTIYF. The CDR3 DNA sequence: TGTGCCAGCAGTCCCCGGGAGAGGGACACCATATATTTT.

The rearrangement uses TRBV2 and TRBJ2-5, with D tentatively TRBD1 or TRBD2 (5 bases each). V was shortened by 0 bases and J by 1 base, with 18 bases between the two germline ends. Germline V gene data show CDR1 as SNHLY and CDR2 as FYNNEI. The CDR3 spans 18 residues. CDR3 sequence reads: CASSEARGRVVSQETQYF. The CDR3 DNA sequence: TGTGCCAGCAGTGAAGCGAGGGGCAGGGTGGTTTCCCAAGAGACCCAGTACTTC.

The rearrangement uses TRBV11-2 and TRBJ2-7; D remains unclear. The CDR3 is 13 residues long. CDR1 and CDR2 (germline): SGHAT, FQNNGV. Trimming cost V 7 bases and J 6 bases, with 16 bases left between them. The DNA for the CDR3 is TGTGCCAGCATCCTTTCCCCCGGGTCCGAGCAGTACTTC. As protein: CASILSPGSEQYF. Full variable domain (remainder filled in from reference TRBV11-2 and TRBJ2-7): EAGVAQSPRYKIIEKRQSVAFWCNPISGHATLYWYQQILGQGPKLLIQFQNNGVVDDSQLPKDRFSAERLKGVDSTLKIQPAKLEDSAVYLCASILSPGSEQYFGPGTRLTVT.

This sequence joins TRBV7-2 and TRBJ1-5, with TRBD1 matching 9 bases. CDR1 and CDR2 from the germline V gene are SGHTA and FQGNSA. The CDR3 runs to 16 residues. V lost 5 bases and J lost 6; bases outside the gene matches: 11. CDR3 loop: CASSAGTGFLSQPQHF. DNA for the CDR3: TGTGCCAGCAGCGCCGGGACAGGGTTTTTAAGTCAGCCCCAGCATTTT. The entire variable domain, with the rest obtained from reference TRBV7-2 and TRBJ1-5, is as follows: GAGVSQSPSNKVTEKGKDVELRCDPISGHTALYWYRQSLGQGLEFLIYFQGNSAPDKSGLPSDRFSAERTGGSVSTLTIQRTQQEDSAVYLCASSAGTGFLSQPQHFGDGTRLSIL.

The sample holds a few counts of this clone. The gene calls are TRBV5-4 and TRBJ2-1, with D possibly matching TRBD2 (5 bases). The V end was cut by 4 bases, the J end by 0 bases, with 11 bases between. The CDR3 runs 15 residues. The V gene's germline CDR1 is SGHNT and CDR2 YYREEE (reference sequence). The CDR3 reads CASSSGPSSYNEQFF. CDR3 coding DNA: TGTGCCAGCAGCAGCGGACCGAGCTCCTACAATGAGCAGTTCTTC.

The genes are TRBV4-3 and TRBJ1-1; D is possibly TRBD1 (6 bases). The V gene lost 1 base and the J gene lost 4 bases, with 13 bases spanning the gap. This CDR3 region has 15 residues. Germline V CDR1 and CDR2: LGHNA, YSLEER. The CDR3 loop is CASSQVGGRGTEAFF. As DNA, the CDR3 is TGCGCCAGCAGCCAAGTCGGTGGCAGGGGCACTGAAGCTTTCTTT.

The V gene is TRBV19, the J gene TRBJ1-2; 9 bases match TRBD1. Germline loops: CDR1 LNHDA, CDR2 SQIVND (reference sequence). The CDR3 runs 15 residues. The J segment lost 3 bases and the V segment lost 5 bases, leaving 7 bases of the junction unmatched. This chain's CDR3 is CASSSEQGAHYGYTF. For the CDR3, the DNA is TGTGCCAGTAGTTCAGAACAGGGGGCACACTATGGCTACACCTTC.

The chain has TRBV5-8 and TRBJ1-1; TRBD1 agrees at 7 bases. CDR3 size: 14 residues. Germline CDR1 and CDR2: SGHTS and YDEGEE. V lost 0 bases to trimming and J lost 4 bases; unmatched junction nucleotides: 3. CDR3 sequence: CASSLGQGSTEAFF. The DNA for the CDR3 is TGTGCCAGCAGCTTGGGACAGGGCAGCACTGAAGCTTTCTTT.

The rearrangement joins TRBV4-2 to TRBJ1-1; no definite D call. Trimming removed 0 bases at V and 3 bases at J, with 11 bases between. CDR1 and CDR2 (germline): LGHNA, YNFKEQ. The CDR3 is 15 amino acids. As DNA, the CDR3 is TGTGCCAGCAGCCAAGATCGAGCTTTACACACTGAAGCTTTCTTT. Translation gives CASSQDRALHTEAFF.

This clone was counted a few times. The V and J genes are TRBV6-4 and TRBJ1-1; D is unclear. Trimming took 3 bases from V and 1 from J, leaving 6 bases between them. CDR3 size: 13 residues. Germline V gene sequence: CDR1 MRHNA, CDR2 SNTAGT. The CDR3 nucleotides read TGTGCCAGCAGTGAAAGGTCGAACACTGAAGCTTTCTTT. Translated: CASSERSNTEAFF.

This rearrangement joins TRBV27 to TRBJ1-2; a weak D match, TRBD1 (5 bases). The V gene lost 5 bases and the J gene lost 5 bases, with 12 bases spanning the gap. The germline gives CDR1 MNHEY, CDR2 SMNVEV (reference sequence). This CDR3 is built from 13 residues. The CDR3 DNA reads TGTGCCAGCAGTACCGACAGAGTGTATGGCTACACCTTC. It codes for CASSTDRVYGYTF.

This chain connects TRBV19 to TRBJ1-1; TRBD1 matches at 7 bases. Germline-derived CDR1 and CDR2 are LNHDA and SQIVND (reference sequence). This CDR3 has 15 amino acids. After removal of 4 bases from V and 0 bases from J, the junction contained 5 bases not matched to a gene. The CDR3 coding sequence is TGTGCCAGTAGTAAGCAGGGGGGTCTGAACACTGAAGCTTTCTTT. Translating it yields CASSKQGGLNTEAFF. The full variable domain, completed using reference TRBV19 and TRBJ1-1, is DGGITQSPKYLFRKEGQNVTLSCEQNLNHDAMYWYRQDPGQGLRLIYYSQIVNDFQKGDIAEGYSVSREKKESFPLTVTSAQKNPTAFYLCASSKQGGLNTEAFFGQGTRLTVV.

Written as DNA, the CDR3 is TGTGCCAGCAGCCTTGTCGCTGGTGGCCGGGGGGGCGCGGATACGCAGTATTTT. Protein product: CASSLVAGGRGGADTQYF. J is TRBJ2-3 and V is TRBV4-2, with TRBD2 matching 8 bases. Germline-derived CDR1 and CDR2 are LGHNA and YNFKEQ. The J segment lost 6 bases and the V segment lost 4 bases, leaving 18 bases of the junction unmatched. This CDR3 contains 18 residues.

This clone was seen just once. The chain carries TRBV19 and TRBJ2-3; D unresolved. Germline V gives CDR1 LNHDA, CDR2 SQIVND (reference sequence). Trimming stripped 3 bases from V and 6 bases from J, with 7 bases between. The CDR3 is 12 amino acids. CDR3 amino acids: CASSIPADTQYF. CDR3 nucleotides: TGTGCCAGTAGTATCCCGGCGGATACGCAGTATTTT.

The gene calls are TRBV3-1 (or the pseudogene TRBV3-2) and TRBJ2-1, with 7 bases lining up with TRBD1. The CDR3 is made up of 15 amino acids. The germline V gene has CDR1 LGHDT and CDR2 YNNKEL (reference sequence). J lost 0 bases, V lost 3 bases, and 2 bases had no gene match. The CDR3: CASSHDRDSYNEQFF. The CDR3 DNA sequence: TGTGCCAGCAGCCATGACAGGGACTCCTACAATGAGCAGTTCTTC.

The rearrangement joins TRBV11-2 to TRBJ2-7; no clear D. Trimming shortened V by 5 bases and J by 5 bases, and 13 bases separated the two germline ends. In germline, CDR1 is SGHAT, CDR2 FQNNGV. CDR3 length: 13 amino acids. DNA for the CDR3: TGTGCCAGCAGCCCGCGCCTCTGGAACGAGCAGTACTTC. It translates to CASSPRLWNEQYF.

This clone was found many times. The chain carries TRBV2 and TRBJ1-3; D remains ambiguous. The germline gives CDR1 SNHLY, CDR2 FYNNEI. The CDR3 totals 15 residues. V was pared by 7 bases and J by 2 bases, with 15 bases between. CDR3 sequence: CASKVEAAPGNTIYF. CDR3 nucleotides: TGTGCCAGCAAGGTTGAAGCGGCCCCTGGAAACACCATATATTTT.

As concerns this clone: The same CDR3 arises from other DNA sequences in this sample as well. The chain couples TRBV5-1 to TRBJ2-7; weak D call: TRBD2 (6 bases). The germline V and J ends were trimmed by 4 bases and 6 bases, with 8 bases remaining between them. CDR1 and CDR2 from the germline V gene are SGHRS and YFSETQ. There are 11 residues in the CDR3. The CDR3 sequence: CASSLEGEQYF. CDR3 DNA sequence: TGCGCCAGCAGCCTGGAGGGCGAGCAGTACTTC.

Written as DNA, the CDR3 is TGTGCCAGCAGCGAAAGGGGGGGCCTCTACAATGAGCAGTTCTTC. Translating it yields CASSERGGLYNEQFF. The V and J genes are TRBV11-1 and TRBJ2-1, with D possibly matching TRBD2 (7 bases). In germline, CDR1 is SGHAT, CDR2 FQDESV (reference sequence). The CDR3 contains 15 residues. With 5 bases removed from V and 3 bases from J, the gap between germline ends came to 14 bases.

This sequence joins TRBV30 and TRBJ2-7; D gene ambiguous. Germline V gene lookup returns CDR1 GTSNPN and CDR2 SVGIG (reference sequence). CDR3 length equals 12 residues. The germline V and J ends were trimmed by 3 bases and 3 bases, with 9 bases remaining between them. Written as DNA, the CDR3 is TGTGCCTGGAGCCGCAAGGGCTACGAGCAGTACTTC. Its protein is CAWSRKGYEQYF.

V is TRBV11-3 and J is TRBJ2-5; 13 bases line up with TRBD2. Trimming at V came to 5 bases and at J to 5 bases, leaving 5 bases not matched to a gene. The CDR3 extends over 15 amino acids. CDR1 and CDR2 from the germline V gene are SGHNT and YENEEA. The CDR3 DNA reads TGTGCCAGCAGCCAGACTAGCGGGAGGTGGGAGACCCAGTACTTC. It specifies CASSQTSGRWETQYF.

The chain joins TRBV3-1 (or the pseudogene TRBV3-2) to TRBJ1-1; possible D gene TRBD1, 5 bases. V was clipped by 1 base and J by 4 bases, with 7 bases between them. This CDR3 is built from 13 residues. Germline CDR1 is LGHDT and CDR2 is YNNKEL (reference sequence). This chain's CDR3 is CASSQGGSTEAFF. CDR3 DNA sequence: TGTGCCAGCAGCCAAGGGGGGAGCACTGAAGCTTTCTTT.

This rearrangement joins TRBV11-1 to TRBJ2-5, with D unresolved. V dropped 5 bases and J dropped 5 bases, with 12 bases sitting between them. Germline-derived CDR1 and CDR2 are SGHAT and FQDESV (reference sequence). This CDR3 contains 13 residues. The CDR3 protein is CASSPRVAETQYF. CDR3 nucleotides: TGTGCCAGCAGCCCACGGGTGGCGGAGACCCAGTACTTC.

The chain recombines TRBV5-4 with TRBJ2-5, with 14 bases that match TRBD2. Germline-derived CDR1 and CDR2 are SGHNT and YYREEE (reference sequence). This CDR3 has 18 residues. V lost 0 bases and J lost 3; bases outside the gene matches: 7. CDR3 DNA: TGTGCCAGCAGCTTGGGGGGACTAGCGGGAGTAGGGAAAGAGACCCAGTACTTC. It is translated as CASSLGGLAGVGKETQYF.

The V and J genes are TRBV2 and TRBJ1-3; D might be TRBD1 (5 bases). Germline V gene data show CDR1 as SNHLY and CDR2 as FYNNEI. With 5 bases removed from V and 4 bases from J, the gap between germline ends came to 15 bases. The CDR3 totals 15 residues. In DNA form, the CDR3 reads TGTGCCAGCAGTCAAACCAGGGTGGTAGGAAACACCATATATTTT. Amino acids: CASSQTRVVGNTIYF. Looking up the rest from reference TRBV2 and TRBJ1-3 gives the full variable domain: EPEVTQTPSHQVTQMGQEVILRCVPISNHLYFYWYRQILGQKVEFLVSFYNNEISEKSEIFDDQFSVERPDGSNFTLKIRSTKLEDSAMYFCASSQTRVVGNTIYFGEGSWLTVV.

CDR3 amino acids: CASSLATGGEEAFF. In nucleotides, the CDR3 is TGTGCCAGCAGCTTGGCTACAGGGGGCGAGGAAGCTTTCTTT. The chain carries TRBV5-4 and TRBJ1-1, with 9 bases that match TRBD1. Looked up from germline, CDR1 is SGHNT and CDR2 is YYREEE (reference sequence). The CDR3 is made up of 14 amino acids. V gave up 0 bases and J gave up 8 bases; unmatched junction bases: 5.

V usage is TRBV4-2 and J usage is TRBJ2-5; D remains ambiguous. V dropped 1 base and J dropped 1 base, with 7 bases sitting between them. The CDR3 spans 14 residues. In germline, CDR1 is LGHNA, CDR2 YNFKEQ. CDR3 residues: CASSQVDRQETQYF. DNA for the CDR3: TGTGCCAGCAGCCAAGTCGACCGCCAAGAGACCCAGTACTTC.